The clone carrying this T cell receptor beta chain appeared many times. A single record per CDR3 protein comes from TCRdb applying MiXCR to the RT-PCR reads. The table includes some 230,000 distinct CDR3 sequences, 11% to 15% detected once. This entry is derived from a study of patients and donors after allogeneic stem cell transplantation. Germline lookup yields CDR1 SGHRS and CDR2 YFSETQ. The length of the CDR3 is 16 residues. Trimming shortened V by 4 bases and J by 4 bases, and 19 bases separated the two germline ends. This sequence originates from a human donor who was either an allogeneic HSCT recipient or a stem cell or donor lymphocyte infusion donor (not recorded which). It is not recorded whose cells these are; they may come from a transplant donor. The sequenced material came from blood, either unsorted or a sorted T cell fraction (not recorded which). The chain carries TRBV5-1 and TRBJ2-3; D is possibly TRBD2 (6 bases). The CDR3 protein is CASSHRTAGSPDTQYF. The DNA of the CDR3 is TGCGCCAGCAGCCATCGGACGGCGGGATCCCCAGATACGCAGTATTTT.